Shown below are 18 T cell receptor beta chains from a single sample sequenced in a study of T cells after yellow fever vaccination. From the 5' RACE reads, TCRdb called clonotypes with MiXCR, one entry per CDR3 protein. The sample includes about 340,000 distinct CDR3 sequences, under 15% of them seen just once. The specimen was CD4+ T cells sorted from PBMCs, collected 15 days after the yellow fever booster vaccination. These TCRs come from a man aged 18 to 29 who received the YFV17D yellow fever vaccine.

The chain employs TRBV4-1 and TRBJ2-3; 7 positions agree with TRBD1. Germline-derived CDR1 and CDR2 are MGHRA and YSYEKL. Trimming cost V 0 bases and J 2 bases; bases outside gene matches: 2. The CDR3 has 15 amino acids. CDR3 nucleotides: TGCGCCAGCAGCCAAGACGACAGGGCCACAGATACGCAGTATTTT. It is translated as CASSQDDRATDTQYF.

The CDR3 loop is CASSPRGDFSYNEQFF. CDR3 DNA sequence: TGTGCCAGCAGCCCTCGGGGGGACTTCTCCTACAATGAGCAGTTCTTC. V gene TRBV11-2 combines with J gene TRBJ2-1; 7 bases are shared with TRBD2. In germline, CDR1 is SGHAT, CDR2 FQNNGV. This CDR3 comprises 16 residues. Trimming took 5 bases from V and 0 from J; bases not matched to a gene: 7.

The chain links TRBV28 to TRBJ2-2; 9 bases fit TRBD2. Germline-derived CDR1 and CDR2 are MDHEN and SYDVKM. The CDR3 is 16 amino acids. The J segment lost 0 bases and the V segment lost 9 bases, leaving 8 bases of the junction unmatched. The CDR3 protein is CASLAGDLANTGELFF. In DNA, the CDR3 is TGTGCCAGTTTAGCGGGGGACCTCGCGAACACCGGGGAGCTGTTTTTT.

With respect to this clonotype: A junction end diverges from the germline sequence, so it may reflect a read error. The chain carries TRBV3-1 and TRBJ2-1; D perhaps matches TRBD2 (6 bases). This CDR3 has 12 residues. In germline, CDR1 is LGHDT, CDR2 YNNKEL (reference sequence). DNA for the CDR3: TGTGCCAGCAGCCAACCATCCGGGAGAGCAGTCTTC. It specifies CASSQPSGRAVF.

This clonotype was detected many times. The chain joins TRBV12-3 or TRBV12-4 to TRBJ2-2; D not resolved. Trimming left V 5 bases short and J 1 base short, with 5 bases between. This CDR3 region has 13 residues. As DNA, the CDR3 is TGTGCCAGCAGTAACAGGAACACCGGGGAGCTGTTTTTT. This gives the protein CASSNRNTGELFF.

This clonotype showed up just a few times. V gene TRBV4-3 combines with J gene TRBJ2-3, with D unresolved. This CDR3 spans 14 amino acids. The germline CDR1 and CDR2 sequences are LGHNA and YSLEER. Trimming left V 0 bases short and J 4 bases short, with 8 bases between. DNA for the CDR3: TGCGCCAGCAGCCAAGATTGGGCGTCAGATACGCAGTATTTT. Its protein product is CASSQDWASDTQYF.

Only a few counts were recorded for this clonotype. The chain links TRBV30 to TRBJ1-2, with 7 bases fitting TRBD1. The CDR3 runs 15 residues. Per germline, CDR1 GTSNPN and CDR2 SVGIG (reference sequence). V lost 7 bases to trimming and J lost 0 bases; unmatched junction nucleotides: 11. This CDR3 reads CASPDRAQANYGYTF. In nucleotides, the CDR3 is TGTGCCTCCCCTGACAGGGCACAAGCTAACTATGGCTACACCTTC. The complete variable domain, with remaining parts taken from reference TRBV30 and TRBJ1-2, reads SQTIHQWPATLVQPVGSPLSLECTVEGTSNPNLYWYRQAAGRGLQLLFYSVGIGQISSEVPQNLSASRPQDRQFILSSKKLLLSDSGFYLCASPDRAQANYGYTFGSGTRLTVV.

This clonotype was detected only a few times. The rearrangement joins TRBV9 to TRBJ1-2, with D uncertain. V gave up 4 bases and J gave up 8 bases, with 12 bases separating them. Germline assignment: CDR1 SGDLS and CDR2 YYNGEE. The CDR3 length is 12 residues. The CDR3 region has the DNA TGTGCCAGCAGCTTTTCCAGTGGGGGCTACACCTTC. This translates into CASSFSSGGYTF.

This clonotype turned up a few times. The CDR3 is CASKDRADYQPQHF. CDR3 in DNA: TGTGCCAGCAAGGATCGAGCGGATTATCAGCCCCAGCATTTT. J is TRBJ1-5 and V is TRBV27; D is unclear. CDR3 length equals 14 residues. Between the trimmed V and J ends, which lost 7 bases and 5 bases, there was a span of 15 bases. Germline V gene lookup returns CDR1 MNHEY and CDR2 SMNVEV (reference sequence).

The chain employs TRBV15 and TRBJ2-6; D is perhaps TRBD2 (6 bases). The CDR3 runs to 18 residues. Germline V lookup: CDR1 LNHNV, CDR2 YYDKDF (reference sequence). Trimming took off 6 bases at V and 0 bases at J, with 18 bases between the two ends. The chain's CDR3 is CATSRAGQGSSGANVLTF. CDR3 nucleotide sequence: TGTGCCACCAGTAGGGCGGGGCAGGGATCCTCTGGGGCCAACGTCCTGACTTTC.

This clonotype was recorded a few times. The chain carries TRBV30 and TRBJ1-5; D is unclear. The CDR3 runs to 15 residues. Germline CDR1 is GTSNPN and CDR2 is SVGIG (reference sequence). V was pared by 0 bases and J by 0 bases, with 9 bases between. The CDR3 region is CAWSVGGNSNQPQHF. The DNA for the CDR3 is TGTGCCTGGAGTGTTGGAGGGAATAGCAATCAGCCCCAGCATTTT.

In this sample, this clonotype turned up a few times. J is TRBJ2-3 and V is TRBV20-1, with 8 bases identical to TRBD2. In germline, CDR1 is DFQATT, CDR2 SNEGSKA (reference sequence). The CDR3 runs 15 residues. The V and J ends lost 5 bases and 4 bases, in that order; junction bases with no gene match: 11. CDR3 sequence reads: CSAPRGGSGADTQYF. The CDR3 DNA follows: TGCAGTGCTCCTCGGGGGGGCTCTGGTGCAGATACGCAGTATTTT.

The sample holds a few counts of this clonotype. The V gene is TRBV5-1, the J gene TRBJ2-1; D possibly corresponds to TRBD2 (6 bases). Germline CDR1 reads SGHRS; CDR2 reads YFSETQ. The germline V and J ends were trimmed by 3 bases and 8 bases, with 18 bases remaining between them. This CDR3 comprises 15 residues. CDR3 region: CASSSLGGEWDEQFF. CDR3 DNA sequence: TGCGCCAGCAGCTCCCTGGGCGGGGAGTGGGATGAGCAGTTCTTC.

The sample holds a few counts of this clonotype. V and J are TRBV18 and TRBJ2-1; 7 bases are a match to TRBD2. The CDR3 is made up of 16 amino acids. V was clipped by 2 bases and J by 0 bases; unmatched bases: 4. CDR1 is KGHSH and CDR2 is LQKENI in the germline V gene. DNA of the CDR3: TGTGCCAGCTCACCAACGCGGGGGAGCTCCTACAATGAGCAGTTCTTC. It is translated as CASSPTRGSSYNEQFF.

The CDR3 DNA sequence: TGTGCCTGGAGTGCCGGGACTAGCGGGTTGTACACCGGGGAGCTGTTTTTT. Translating gives CAWSAGTSGLYTGELFF. The V and J genes are TRBV30 and TRBJ2-2; 12 bases line up with TRBD2. The germline gives CDR1 GTSNPN, CDR2 SVGIG (reference sequence). J lost 3 bases, V lost 1 base, and 6 bases had no gene match. CDR3 size: 17 residues.

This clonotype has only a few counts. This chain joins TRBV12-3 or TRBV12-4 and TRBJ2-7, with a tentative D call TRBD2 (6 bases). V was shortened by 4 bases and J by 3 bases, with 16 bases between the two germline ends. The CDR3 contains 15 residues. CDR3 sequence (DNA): TGTGCCAGCAGTTATTGGACTACCTCTTACTACGAGCAGTACTTC. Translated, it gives CASSYWTTSYYEQYF.

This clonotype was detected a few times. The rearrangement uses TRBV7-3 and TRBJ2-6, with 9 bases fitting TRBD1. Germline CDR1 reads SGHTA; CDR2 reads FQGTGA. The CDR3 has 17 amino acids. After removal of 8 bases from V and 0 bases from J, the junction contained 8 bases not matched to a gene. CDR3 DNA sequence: TGTGCCAGCGCGAGGACAGGGGAGTCCTCTGGGGCCAACGTCCTGACTTTC. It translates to CASARTGESSGANVLTF.

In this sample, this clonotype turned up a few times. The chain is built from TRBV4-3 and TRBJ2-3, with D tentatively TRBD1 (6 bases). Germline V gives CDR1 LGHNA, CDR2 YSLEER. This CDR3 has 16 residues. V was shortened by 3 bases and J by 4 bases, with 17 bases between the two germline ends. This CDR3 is CASSQGAGTSADTQYF. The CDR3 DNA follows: TGCGCCAGCAGCCAGGGGGCAGGGACCAGCGCAGATACGCAGTATTTT.